Listed here are 14 T cell receptor beta chains from one sample, sequenced in a study of blood T cell repertoires in COVID-19. The assay was immunoSEQ multiplex PCR, and TCRdb's table has in-frame clones only and misses some. The sample contains 450,000 or so clones, about 88% of which appear only once. Sequencing was carried out using peripheral blood. All receptors come from a woman aged 40 to 50 with COVID-19, enrolled during active disease.

This clone was detected only once. The chain is built from TRBV18 and TRBJ2-7; 10 bases align to TRBD1. CDR3 length: 13 residues. CDR1 KGHSH and CDR2 LQKENI come from the germline V gene. With V trimmed by 7 bases and J by 4 bases, 4 bases remained unmatched. The chain's CDR3 is CASCRDRGYEQYF. The CDR3, as DNA: TGTGCCAGCTGCAGGGACAGGGGTTACGAGCAGTACTTC.

Ten or more counts support this clone. The chain combines TRBV3-1 (or the pseudogene TRBV3-2) with TRBJ1-5; D is perhaps TRBD1 (6 bases). The germline gives CDR1 LGHDT, CDR2 YNNKEL (reference sequence). Trimming shortened V by 4 bases and J by 2 bases, and 6 bases separated the two germline ends. This CDR3 has 13 amino acids. This CDR3 is CASSRQGNQPQHF. Here the CDR3 DNA reads TGTGCCAGCAGCCGACAGGGCAATCAGCCCCAGCATTTT.

The chain carries TRBV10-3 and TRBJ1-2; 11 nucleotides agree with TRBD1. Per the germline V gene, CDR1 is ENHRY and CDR2 is SYGVKD. With V trimmed by 7 bases and J by 0 bases, 4 bases remained unmatched. The CDR3 contains 15 residues. CDR3 DNA: TGTGCCATCAATTCGGGACAGGGGGCTAACTATGGCTACACCTTC. It specifies CAINSGQGANYGYTF.

The gene calls are TRBV4-3 and TRBJ2-2, with D unclear. CDR1 and CDR2 (germline): LGHNA, YSLEER. The CDR3 totals 16 residues. V was clipped by 1 base and J by 6 bases, with 15 bases between them. Here the CDR3 DNA reads TGCGCCAGCAGCCAAGTCTTCTCCGAGTCCCCCGGGGAGCTGTTTTTT. Translated: CASSQVFSESPGELFF.

The V and J genes are TRBV6-1 and TRBJ1-5, with D possibly matching TRBD1 (5 bases). The germline CDR1 and CDR2 sequences are MNHNS and SASEGT. The V gene lost 3 bases and the J gene lost 2 bases, with 17 bases spanning the gap. The CDR3 is 17 residues long. The CDR3 protein is CASSEEWGSFGNQPQHF. Here the CDR3 DNA reads TGTGCCAGCAGTGAGGAGTGGGGCTCTTTTGGCAATCAGCCCCAGCATTTT.

The chain is built from TRBV27 and TRBJ2-7; a weak D match, TRBD2 (6 bases). Trimming took off 5 bases at V and 5 bases at J, with 22 bases between the two ends. The CDR3 totals 16 residues. Germline V gene lookup returns CDR1 MNHEY and CDR2 SMNVEV (reference sequence). The CDR3 is CASSRVAAGPFHEQYF. CDR3 nucleotide sequence: TGTGCCAGCAGTCGGGTGGCAGCGGGTCCTTTCCACGAGCAGTACTTC.

The chain couples TRBV21-1 to TRBJ1-2; the tabulated D call, TRBD1, remains unverified against the DNA. TRBV21-1 is recorded as a pseudogene. CDR3 size: 16 residues. CDR3 in DNA: TGTGCCAGCAGCAGGAAGGACAGGGTATCTAACTATGGCTACACCTTC. Protein product: CASSRKDRVSNYGYTF.

The chain uses TRBV30 and TRBJ2-3; 7 nucleotides align to TRBD1. This CDR3 has 12 amino acids. In germline, CDR1 is GTSNPN, CDR2 SVGIG (reference sequence). The chain's CDR3 is CAVTGAGNTQYF. The CDR3 region has the DNA TGTGCTGTTACAGGGGCAGGGAATACGCAGTATTTT.

This chain's CDR3 is CSVNTGETQYF. In nucleotides, the CDR3 is TGCAGCGTTAACACCGGGGAGACCCAGTACTTC. The J gene is TRBJ2-5, the V gene TRBV29-1; D is unresolved. This CDR3 spans 11 amino acids. Trimming took 5 bases from V and 5 from J, leaving 9 bases between them. Germline-derived CDR1 and CDR2 are SQVTM and ANQGSEA.

The rearrangement uses TRBV29-1 and TRBJ2-7; maybe TRBD1 (6 bases). V lost 6 bases, J lost 5 bases, and 17 bases lay in between. The CDR3 consists of 13 residues. Germline values: CDR1 SQVTM, CDR2 ANQGSEA. The CDR3 DNA reads TGCAGCGTGGACAGTGGCCCGACCCACGAGCAGTACTTC. It yields the protein CSVDSGPTHEQYF.

This chain uses TRBV4-3 with TRBJ1-2, with a possible D match to TRBD1 (6 bases). V was pared by 3 bases and J by 4 bases, with 9 bases between. This CDR3 has 13 residues. Germline assignment: CDR1 LGHNA and CDR2 YSLEER. CDR3 in amino acids: CASSQAGAYGYTF. CDR3 DNA sequence: TGCGCCAGCAGCCAGGCAGGGGCCTATGGCTACACCTTC.

The chain uses TRBV7-2 and TRBJ2-4; D is unclear. The CDR3 has 15 residues. Germline V gene data show CDR1 as SGHTA and CDR2 as FQGNSA. V lost 5 bases and J 5 bases, leaving 16 bases between the germline ends. DNA for the CDR3: TGTGCCAGCAGCCGCGGAAGGTCATGGGAAAACATTCAGTACTTC. Protein product: CASSRGRSWENIQYF.

The chain has TRBV7-9 and TRBJ2-1; 11 bases agree with TRBD2. V gave up 6 bases and J gave up 2 bases; unmatched junction bases: 6. CDR3 size: 16 residues. CDR1 is SEHNR and CDR2 is FQNEAQ in the germline V gene (reference sequence). The DNA for the CDR3 is TGTGCCAGCAGGGTAGGGACTAGCGGCCCCTACAATGAGCAGTTCTTC. Amino acids: CASRVGTSGPYNEQFF.

This rearrangement joins TRBV20-1 to TRBJ1-1; D not certain. The germline gives CDR1 DFQATT, CDR2 SNEGSKA (reference sequence). The CDR3 runs to 11 residues. Trimming took off 2 bases at V and 8 bases at J, with 9 bases between the two ends. The CDR3 DNA reads TGCAGTGCTAGACAGACAAGCGAAGCTTTCTTT. It specifies CSARQTSEAFF.